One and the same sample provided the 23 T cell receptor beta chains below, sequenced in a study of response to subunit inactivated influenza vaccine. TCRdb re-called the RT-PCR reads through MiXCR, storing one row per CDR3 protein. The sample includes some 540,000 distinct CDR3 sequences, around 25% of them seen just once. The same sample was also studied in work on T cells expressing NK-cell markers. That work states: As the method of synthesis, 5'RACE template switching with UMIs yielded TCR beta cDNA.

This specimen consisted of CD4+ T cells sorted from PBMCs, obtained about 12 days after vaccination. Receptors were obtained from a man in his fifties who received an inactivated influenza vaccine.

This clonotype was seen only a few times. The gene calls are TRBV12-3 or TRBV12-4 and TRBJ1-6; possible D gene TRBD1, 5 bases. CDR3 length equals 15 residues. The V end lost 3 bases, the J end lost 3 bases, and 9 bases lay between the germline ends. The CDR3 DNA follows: TGTGCCAGCAGTTTGGAGGGGAACTATAATTCACCCCTCCACTTT. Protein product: CASSLEGNYNSPLHF.

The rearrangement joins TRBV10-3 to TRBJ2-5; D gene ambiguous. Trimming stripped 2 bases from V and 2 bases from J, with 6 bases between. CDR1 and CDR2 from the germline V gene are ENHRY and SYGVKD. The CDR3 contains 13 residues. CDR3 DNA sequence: TGTGCCATCAGTGAGGCCACACAAGAGACCCAGTACTTC. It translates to CAISEATQETQYF.

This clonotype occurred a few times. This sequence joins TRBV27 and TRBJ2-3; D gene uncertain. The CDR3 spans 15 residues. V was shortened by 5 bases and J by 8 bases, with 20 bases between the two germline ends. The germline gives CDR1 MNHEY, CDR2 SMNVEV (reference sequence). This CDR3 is CASSLHLNTLRTQYF. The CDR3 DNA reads TGTGCCAGCAGTCTACATCTTAATACATTACGTACGCAGTATTTT.

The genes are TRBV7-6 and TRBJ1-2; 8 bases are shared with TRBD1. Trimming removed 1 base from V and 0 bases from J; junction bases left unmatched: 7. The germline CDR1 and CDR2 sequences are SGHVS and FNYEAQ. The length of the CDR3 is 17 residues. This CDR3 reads CASSLVERDRSNYGYTF. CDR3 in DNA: TGTGCCAGCAGCTTAGTAGAGCGGGACAGGTCTAACTATGGCTACACCTTC.

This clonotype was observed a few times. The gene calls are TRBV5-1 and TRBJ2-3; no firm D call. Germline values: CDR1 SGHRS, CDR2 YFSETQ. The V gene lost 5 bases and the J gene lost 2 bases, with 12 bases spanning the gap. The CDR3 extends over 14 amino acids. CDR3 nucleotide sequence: TGCGCCAGCAGTCCAGAGCGATACACAGATACGCAGTATTTT. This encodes CASSPERYTDTQYF.

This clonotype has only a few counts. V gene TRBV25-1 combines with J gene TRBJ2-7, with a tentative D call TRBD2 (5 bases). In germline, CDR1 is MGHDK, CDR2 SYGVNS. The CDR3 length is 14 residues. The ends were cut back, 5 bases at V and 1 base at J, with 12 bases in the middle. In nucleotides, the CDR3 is TGTGCCAGCAGTTTCGGACTTAAGTCCTACGAGCAGTACTTC. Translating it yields CASSFGLKSYEQYF.

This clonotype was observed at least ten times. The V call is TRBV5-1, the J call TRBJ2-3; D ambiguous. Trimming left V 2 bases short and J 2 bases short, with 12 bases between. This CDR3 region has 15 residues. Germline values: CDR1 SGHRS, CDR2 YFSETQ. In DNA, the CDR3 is TGCGCCAGCAGCTTTAAGGGTTCAGTCACAGATACGCAGTATTTT. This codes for CASSFKGSVTDTQYF.

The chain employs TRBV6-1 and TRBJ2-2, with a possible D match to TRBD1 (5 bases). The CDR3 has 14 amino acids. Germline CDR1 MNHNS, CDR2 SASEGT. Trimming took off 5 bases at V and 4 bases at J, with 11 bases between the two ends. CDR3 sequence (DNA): TGTGCCAGCAGTCTGTACAGGTTCACCGGGGAGCTGTTTTTT. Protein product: CASSLYRFTGELFF.

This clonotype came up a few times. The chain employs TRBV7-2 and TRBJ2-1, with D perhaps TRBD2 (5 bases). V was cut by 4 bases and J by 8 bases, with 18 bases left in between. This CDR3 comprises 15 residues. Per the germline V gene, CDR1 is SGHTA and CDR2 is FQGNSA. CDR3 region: CASSSGLTIRDEQFF. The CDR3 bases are TGTGCCAGCAGCTCCGGACTGACGATACGAGATGAGCAGTTCTTC.

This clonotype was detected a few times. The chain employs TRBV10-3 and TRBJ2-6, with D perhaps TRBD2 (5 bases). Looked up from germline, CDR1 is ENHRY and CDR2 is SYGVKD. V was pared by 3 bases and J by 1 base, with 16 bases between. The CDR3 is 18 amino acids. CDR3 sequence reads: CAISDLGRINSGANVLTF. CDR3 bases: TGTGCCATCAGTGATCTTGGGAGAATCAATTCTGGGGCCAACGTCCTGACTTTC.

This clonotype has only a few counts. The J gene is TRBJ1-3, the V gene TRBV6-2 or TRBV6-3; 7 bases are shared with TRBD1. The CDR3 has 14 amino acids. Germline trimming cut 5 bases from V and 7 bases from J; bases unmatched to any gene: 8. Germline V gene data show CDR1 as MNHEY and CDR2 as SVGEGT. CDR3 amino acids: CASSLGTDQNTIYF. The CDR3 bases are TGTGCCAGCAGTCTCGGGACAGATCAGAACACCATATATTTT.

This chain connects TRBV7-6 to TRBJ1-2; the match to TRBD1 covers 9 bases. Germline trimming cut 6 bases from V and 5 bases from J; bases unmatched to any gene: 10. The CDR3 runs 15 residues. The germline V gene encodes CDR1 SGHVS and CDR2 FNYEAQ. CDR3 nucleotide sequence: TGTGCCAGCAGTGCCGGGACAGGGCCCTCATATGGCTACACCTTC. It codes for CASSAGTGPSYGYTF. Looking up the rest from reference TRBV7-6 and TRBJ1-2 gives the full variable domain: GAGVSQSPRYKVTKRGQDVALRCDPISGHVSLYWYRQALGQGPEFLTYFNYEAQQDKSGLPNDRFSAERPEGSISTLTIQRTEQRDSAMYRCASSAGTGPSYGYTFGSGTRLTVV.

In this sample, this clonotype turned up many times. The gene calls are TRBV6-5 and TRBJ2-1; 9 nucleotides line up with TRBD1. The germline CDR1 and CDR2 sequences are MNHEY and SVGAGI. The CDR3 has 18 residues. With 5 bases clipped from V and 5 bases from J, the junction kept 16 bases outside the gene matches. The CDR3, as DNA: TGTGCCAGCAGTGACACAAGGATCGGGACAGGGCGGAACAATGAGCAGTTCTTC. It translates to CASSDTRIGTGRNNEQFF.

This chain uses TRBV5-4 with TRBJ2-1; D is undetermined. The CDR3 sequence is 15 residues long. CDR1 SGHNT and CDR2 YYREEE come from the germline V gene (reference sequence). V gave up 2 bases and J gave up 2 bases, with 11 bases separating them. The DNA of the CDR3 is TGTGCCAGCAGCTTCCTTCCGTTACCCTACAATGAGCAGTTCTTC. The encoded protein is CASSFLPLPYNEQFF.

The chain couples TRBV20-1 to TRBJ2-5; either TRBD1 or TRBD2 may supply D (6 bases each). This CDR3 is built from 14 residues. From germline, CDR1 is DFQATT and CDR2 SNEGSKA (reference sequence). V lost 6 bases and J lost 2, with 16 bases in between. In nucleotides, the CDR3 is TGCAGTGCCAGTGGGGGCGCGGGGCAAGAGACCCAGTACTTC. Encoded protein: CSASGGAGQETQYF.

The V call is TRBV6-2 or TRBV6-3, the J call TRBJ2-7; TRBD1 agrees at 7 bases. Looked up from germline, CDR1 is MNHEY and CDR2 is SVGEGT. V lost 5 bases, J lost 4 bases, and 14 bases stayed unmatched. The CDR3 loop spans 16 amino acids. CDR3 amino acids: CASSPWDRMSPYEQYF. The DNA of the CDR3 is TGTGCCAGCAGTCCTTGGGACAGAATGTCCCCGTACGAGCAGTACTTC.

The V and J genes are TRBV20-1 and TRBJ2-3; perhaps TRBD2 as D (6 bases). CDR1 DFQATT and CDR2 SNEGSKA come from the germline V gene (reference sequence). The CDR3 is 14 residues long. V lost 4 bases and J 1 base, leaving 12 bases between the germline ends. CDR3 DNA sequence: TGCAGTGCTAAACCGGGACTTCGCACAGATACGCAGTATTTT. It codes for CSAKPGLRTDTQYF.

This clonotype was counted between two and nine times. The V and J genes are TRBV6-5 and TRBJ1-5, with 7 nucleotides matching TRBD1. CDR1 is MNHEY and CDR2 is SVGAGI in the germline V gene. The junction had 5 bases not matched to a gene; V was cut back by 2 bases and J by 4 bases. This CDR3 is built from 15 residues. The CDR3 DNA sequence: TGTGCCAGCAGTTACCAGACAGGGAAAAATCAGCCCCAGCATTTT. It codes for CASSYQTGKNQPQHF.

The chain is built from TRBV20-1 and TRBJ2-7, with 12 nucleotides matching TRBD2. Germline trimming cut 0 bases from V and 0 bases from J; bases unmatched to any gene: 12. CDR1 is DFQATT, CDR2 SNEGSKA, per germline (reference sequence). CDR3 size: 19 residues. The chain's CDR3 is CSARDYGLAGTSHSYEQYF. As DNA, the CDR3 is TGCAGTGCTAGAGATTATGGACTAGCGGGAACCTCCCACTCCTACGAGCAGTACTTC.

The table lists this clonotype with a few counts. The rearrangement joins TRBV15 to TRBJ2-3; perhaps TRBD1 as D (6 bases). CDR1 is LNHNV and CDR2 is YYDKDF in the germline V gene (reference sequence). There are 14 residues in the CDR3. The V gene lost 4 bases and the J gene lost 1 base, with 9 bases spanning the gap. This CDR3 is CATSTRGRTDTQYF. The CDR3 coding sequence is TGTGCCACCAGCACCAGGGGACGCACAGATACGCAGTATTTT.

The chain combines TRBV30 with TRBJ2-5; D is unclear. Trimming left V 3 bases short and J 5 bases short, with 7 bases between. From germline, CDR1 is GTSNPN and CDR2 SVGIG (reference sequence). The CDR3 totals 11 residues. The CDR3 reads CAWSERETQYF. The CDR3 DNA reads TGTGCCTGGAGCGAGAGGGAGACCCAGTACTTC.

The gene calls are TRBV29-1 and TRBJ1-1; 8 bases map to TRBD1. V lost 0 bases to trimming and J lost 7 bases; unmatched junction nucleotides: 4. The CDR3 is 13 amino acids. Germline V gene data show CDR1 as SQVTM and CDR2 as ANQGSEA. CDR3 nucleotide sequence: TGCAGCGTTGAAGATCGACAGGGGTTTGAAGCTTTCTTT. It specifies CSVEDRQGFEAFF.

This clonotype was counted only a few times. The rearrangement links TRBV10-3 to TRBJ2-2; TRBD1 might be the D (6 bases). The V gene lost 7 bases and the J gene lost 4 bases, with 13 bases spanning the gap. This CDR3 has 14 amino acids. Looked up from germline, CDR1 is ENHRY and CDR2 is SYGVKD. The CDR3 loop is CAIKGTTGTGELFF. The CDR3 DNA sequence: TGTGCCATCAAAGGGACAACGGGCACCGGGGAGCTGTTTTTT.